Below, 11 T cell receptor beta chains from the same sample are listed, as sequenced in a study of regulatory T cells in long-lasting Graves disease. Sequencing libraries for TCR beta were prepared with iRepertoire HTBI primers and Arm-PCR of CDR3 regions. A single record per CDR3 protein comes from TCRdb applying MiXCR to the multiplex PCR reads. In the table there are 400,000 to 500,000 distinct CDR3 sequences, under 25% of which are singletons. Time point defined: persistent/refractory GD, antithyroid drugs over 5 years with positive TRAb. PBMC-derived RNA was used for the TCR library. The sample here was peripheral blood mononuclear cells (PBMCs), taken when the disease was refractory, from a patient treated with antithyroid drugs. These receptor sequences come from a female donor with Graves disease.

The rearrangement joins TRBV29-1 to TRBJ1-3, with D possibly being TRBD1 (6 bases). Germline CDR1 and CDR2: SQVTM and ANQGSEA. With 6 bases removed from V and 0 bases from J, the gap between germline ends came to 9 bases. The CDR3 runs 13 residues. Written as DNA, the CDR3 is TGCAGCGTCGCGGACAGCTCTGGAAACACCATATATTTT. Encoded protein: CSVADSSGNTIYF. The whole variable domain, remainder taken from reference TRBV29-1 and TRBJ1-3, is SAVISQKPSRDICQRGTSLTIQCQVDSQVTMMFWYRQQPGQSLTLIATANQGSEATYESGFVIDKFPISRPNLTFSTLTVSNMSPEDSSIYLCSVADSSGNTIYFGEGSWLTVV.

This clonotype was seen ten or more times. The chain combines TRBV20-1 with TRBJ1-1, with a weak D call TRBD1 (5 bases). This CDR3 is 13 amino acids long. The germline V gene has CDR1 DFQATT and CDR2 SNEGSKA (reference sequence). CDR3 sequence reads: CSPRGEMNTEAFF. The CDR3, as DNA: TGCAGCCCAAGGGGCGAGATGAACACTGAAGCTTTCTTT.

Points on this clonotype: The junction and the germline gene differ at one end; a read error may be behind it. The V gene is TRBV2, the J gene TRBJ1-1, with a weak D call TRBD1 (5 bases). The CDR3 is 14 residues long. Germline CDR1 reads SNHLY; CDR2 reads FYNNEI. CDR3 region: CASSYGTLNTEASF. The CDR3 DNA follows: TGTGCCAGCAGTTACGGGACTTTGAACACTGAAGCTTCCTTT.

This clonotype occurred many times. The V and J genes are TRBV2 and TRBJ2-1; D unresolved. Trimming removed 7 bases at V and 2 bases at J, with 18 bases between. This CDR3 region has 16 residues. The V gene's germline CDR1 is SNHLY and CDR2 FYNNEI. CDR3 amino acids: CASTSTYQTAYNEQFF. As DNA, the CDR3 is TGTGCCAGCACGTCAACGTACCAAACAGCCTACAATGAGCAGTTCTTC.

This clonotype has a count of ten or more. The chain carries TRBV12-3 or TRBV12-4 and TRBJ1-1, with D uncertain. The germline V and J ends were trimmed by 3 bases and 3 bases, with 17 bases remaining between them. This CDR3 spans 16 amino acids. The CDR3 is CASSFVSPAVYTEAFF. The DNA for the CDR3 is TGTGCCAGCAGTTTCGTGTCGCCTGCCGTTTACACTGAAGCTTTCTTT.

Turning to this clonotype: With only one base between it and a far larger clone, this is likely a read error. The rearrangement joins TRBV7-2 to TRBJ1-1; D gene unclear. With 5 bases removed from V and 7 bases from J, the gap between germline ends came to 17 bases. CDR1 and CDR2 from the germline V gene are SGHTA and FQGNSA. This CDR3 has 14 amino acids. The CDR3 DNA reads as TGTGCCAGCAGCCGGCCCGTTGAGGTCCATGAAGCTTTCTTT. Encoded protein: CASSRPVEVHEAFF.

This clonotype was counted only a few times. The chain recombines TRBV18 with TRBJ2-5, with D unresolved. Trimming cost V 1 base and J 2 bases, with 11 bases left between them. Germline V lookup: CDR1 KGHSH, CDR2 LQKENI. The CDR3 totals 15 residues. The CDR3 nucleotides read TGTGCCAGCTCACCACAAGAACGGACGCAAGAGACCCAGTACTTC. It codes for CASSPQERTQETQYF. The whole variable domain, remainder taken from reference TRBV18 and TRBJ2-5, is NAGVMQNPRHLVRRRGQEARLRCSPMKGHSHVYWYRQLPEEGLKFMVYLQKENIIDESGMPKERFSAEFPKEGPSILRIQQVVRGDSAAYFCASSPQERTQETQYFGPGTRLLVL.

The CDR3: CASSKRTGYYGYTF. The CDR3 DNA sequence: TGTGCCAGCAGCAAGAGGACAGGGTACTATGGCTACACCTTC. The rearrangement joins TRBV28 to TRBJ1-2; 8 bases map to TRBD1. Per germline, CDR1 MDHEN and CDR2 SYDVKM. The CDR3 spans 14 residues. V shed 6 bases, J shed 3 bases, and the junction held 6 bases outside the gene matches.

This clonotype turned up a few times. Here the CDR3 reads CSARETGGYEQYF. CDR3 DNA: TGCAGTGCTAGGGAGACAGGGGGGTACGAGCAGTACTTC. The chain joins TRBV20-1 to TRBJ2-7; 9 nucleotides align to TRBD1. The CDR3 consists of 13 residues. V was pared by 3 bases and J by 4 bases, with 4 bases of the junction left unmatched. Germline V lookup: CDR1 DFQATT, CDR2 SNEGSKA (reference sequence).

This clonotype was observed at least ten times. The CDR3 bases are TGTGCCAGCATAAGACAGGGAGGGCATCAGCCCCAGCATTTT. Its translation is CASIRQGGHQPQHF. The chain carries TRBV28 and TRBJ1-5; 7 bases agree with TRBD1. After removal of 7 bases from V and 5 bases from J, the junction contained 8 bases not matched to a gene. This CDR3 is built from 14 residues. Germline assignment: CDR1 MDHEN and CDR2 SYDVKM.

This clonotype was seen repeatedly, ten times or more. The gene calls are TRBV2 and TRBJ1-5; 8 nucleotides match TRBD1. Germline values: CDR1 SNHLY, CDR2 FYNNEI. CDR3 length equals 15 residues. V dropped 2 bases and J dropped 6; count of bases not matched to a gene: 6. The CDR3 nucleotides read TGTGCCAGCAGTGAAAATCAGGGGGCGGCTCAGCCCCAGCATTTT. Residues: CASSENQGAAQPQHF. The whole variable domain, filled in from reference TRBV2 and TRBJ1-5, reads EPEVTQTPSHQVTQMGQEVILRCVPISNHLYFYWYRQILGQKVEFLVSFYNNEISEKSEIFDDQFSVERPDGSNFTLKIRSTKLEDSAMYFCASSENQGAAQPQHFGDGTRLSIL.